The entry below describes one T cell receptor beta chain. Antigen: not known. Germline loops: CDR1 MDHEN, CDR2 SYDVKM. The CDR3 spans 12 residues. The V and J ends lost 8 bases and 4 bases respectively, with 11 bases between them. The data derive from a study of T cell responses to AZD1222 COVID-19 vaccine. Study-wide results and caveats: Only a handful of people who got AZD1222 tested seropositive at baseline. Spike was spanned by vaccine-associated CD4 TCRs, which were dominant at 160-218 and 743-854. Spike-specific TCR breadth and depth both grew after two AZD1222 doses. Most donors were white British and more were female, and clonal diversity was possibly underestimated.

Libraries were prepared by immunoSEQ multiplex PCR; TCRdb keeps only in-frame clonotypes and omits some of them. The sample records 100,000 to 150,000 clones, 88% being singletons. The TCR comes from an adult in good health. This sequence joins TRBV28 and TRBJ1-1; weak D call: TRBD1 (5 bases). Sample: peripheral blood, taken on day 0 of AZD1222 vaccination. DNA for the CDR3: TGTGCCAGCCCCAGCGGGGGCACTGAAGCTTTCTTT. This translates into CASPSGGTEAFF.